The TCR beta chain described here comes from a study of T cells expressing NK-cell markers. Study at large: Sorted CD3+CD56+NKG2C+, CD3+CD56+NKG2C- and CD3+CD56-NKG2C+ T cells provided the TCR beta repertoires. Sequenced donors, eight in total, included seven who were HCMV-seropositive and one who was seronegative.

Comments on this clonotype: Its matching antigen is unknown.

Whole-study findings and limits: Where a few donors were concerned, these clonotypes also led the CD3+CD56-NKG2C+ fraction.

cDNA encoding TCR beta was synthesized via 5'RACE template switching incorporating UMIs. Reprocessing the 5' RACE reads, TCRdb reports a single entry for every CDR3 protein and omits DNA. Its table lists under 200,000 distinct CDR3 sequences. The length of the CDR3 is 14 residues. Germline V gene lookup returns CDR1 LNHDA and CDR2 SQIVND (reference sequence). The sequenced sample was blood T cells: a sorted CD56 or NKG2C T cell subset, CD4+ or CD8+ T cells, or bulk PBMC T cells (not recorded which). The clonotype was recovered from a woman between 18 and 69 years old in good health. The rearrangement uses TRBV19 and TRBJ1-1. CDR3 residues: CASQVGNMNTEAFF.